The rows below give T cell receptor beta chains drawn from one sample of a study of CD4+ T cells in melanoma. Sequencing used immunoSEQ multiplex PCR; TCRdb keeps in-frame clones, though not all of them. The sample lists 50,000 to 60,000 clones; approximately 74% were seen once. Material: tumor tissue. The receptors come from a human donor with melanoma. The CDR3 runs from the conserved cysteine through the conserved F or W. Each record gives: clone size, V gene, J gene, D gene, CDR3 DNA, CDR3 protein. The D gene is left open where the match is weak. Where a row states a size, it is once, few, many or the class of an expanded clone; other rows omit it.

clone_size: -; v_call: TRBV18; j_call: TRBJ1-2; d_call: -; cdr3_nt: TGTGCCAGCTCACCTCGTCAGGGAGGCTACACCTTC; cdr3_aa: CASSPRQGGYTF
clone_size: -; v_call: TRBV6-1; j_call: TRBJ2-5; d_call: TRBD1; cdr3_nt: TGTGCCAGCAGTGTGACACCGGGACAGGGACAAGAGACCCAGTACTTC; cdr3_aa: CASSVTPGQGQETQYF
clone_size: few; v_call: TRBV7-9; j_call: TRBJ2-7; d_call: -; cdr3_nt: TGTGCCACTCCACTCCAGGGTTCCCGGGAGCAGTACTTC; cdr3_aa: CATPLQGSREQYF
clone_size: -; v_call: TRBV7-9; j_call: TRBJ2-5; d_call: -; cdr3_nt: TGTGCCAGCAGCCTACAGGGAGTTCAAGAGACCCAGTACTTC; cdr3_aa: CASSLQGVQETQYF
clone_size: many; v_call: TRBV27; j_call: TRBJ2-1; d_call: -; cdr3_nt: TGTGCCAGCAGGGTCTACAATGAGCAGTTCTTC; cdr3_aa: CASRVYNEQFF
clone_size: once; v_call: TRBV28; j_call: TRBJ1-2; d_call: TRBD1; cdr3_nt: TGTGCCAGCCAGACAGGGCCTAACTATGGCTACACCTTC; cdr3_aa: CASQTGPNYGYTF
clone_size: few; v_call: TRBV18; j_call: TRBJ1-5; d_call: -; cdr3_nt: TGTGCCAGCTCACCTCCAGGCCTAAATAGCAATCAGCCCCAGCATTTT; cdr3_aa: CASSPPGLNSNQPQHF
clone_size: once; v_call: TRBV19; j_call: TRBJ2-2; d_call: -; cdr3_nt: TGTGCCAGTAATCAGGATTACCGGGAGCTGTTTTTT; cdr3_aa: CASNQDYRELFF
clone_size: few; v_call: TRBV21-1; j_call: TRBJ2-7; d_call: -; cdr3_nt: TGTGCCGTATGCGGGGGGCCCTACGAGCAGTACTTC; cdr3_aa: CAVCGGPYEQYF
clone_size: -; v_call: TRBV19; j_call: TRBJ1-1; d_call: -; cdr3_nt: TGTGCCAGTAGTATGTTCGGGGAGGCCACTGAAGCTTTCTTT; cdr3_aa: CASSMFGEATEAFF
clone_size: few; v_call: TRBV10-1; j_call: TRBJ2-3; d_call: -; cdr3_nt: TGCGCCAGCAGTGAGTCGACTACCACGCAGTATTTT; cdr3_aa: CASSESTTTQYF
clone_size: -; v_call: TRBV7-3; j_call: TRBJ2-7; d_call: TRBD1; cdr3_nt: TGTGCCAGCAGCTTAACAGGGGGCAAAGGCTACGAGCAGTACTTC; cdr3_aa: CASSLTGGKGYEQYF
clone_size: -; v_call: TRBV9; j_call: TRBJ2-1; d_call: -; cdr3_nt: TGTGCCAGCAGCGTAGCGTCCTACAATGAGCAGTTCTTC; cdr3_aa: CASSVASYNEQFF
clone_size: -; v_call: TRBV7-2; j_call: TRBJ2-2; d_call: -; cdr3_nt: TGTGCCAGCACCTCCTCAGGGGTGGGGAACACCGGGGAGCTGTTTTTT; cdr3_aa: CASTSSGVGNTGELFF
clone_size: -; v_call: TRBV29-1; j_call: TRBJ2-2; d_call: -; cdr3_nt: TGCATGAGGGGCACCGGGGAGCTGTTTTTT; cdr3_aa: CMRGTGELFF